The 16 T cell receptor beta chains listed next were all sequenced from one sample in a study of T cell responses to AZD1222 COVID-19 vaccine. Data came from immunoSEQ multiplex PCR; TCRdb stores just in-frame clones and leaves some out. The sample has more than 95,000 clones, less than 95% seen once. Sequencing used peripheral blood, obtained on day 0 of AZD1222 vaccination. The receptors here all came from an adult in good health.

The CDR3 sequence is CASSRRTGVAETQYF. The CDR3 region has the DNA TGCGCCAGCAGTCGACGCACGGGGGTGGCAGAGACCCAGTACTTC. The chain recombines TRBV23-1 with TRBJ2-5; tentative D call: TRBD2 (6 bases). TRBV23-1 is known as an ORF, though its function is uncertain. V lost 4 bases, J lost 4 bases, and 16 bases lay in between. This CDR3 region has 15 residues.

The count of this clone is one. The chain is built from TRBV12-3 or TRBV12-4 and TRBJ2-4; no clear D. This CDR3 has 13 amino acids. Trimming pared 5 bases from V and 7 bases from J, leaving 12 bases between. CDR3 in amino acids: CASSAASGNIQYF. The CDR3 nucleotides are TGTGCCAGCAGTGCGGCCTCCGGGAACATTCAGTACTTC.

The chain uses TRBV5-6 and TRBJ1-5; D may be TRBD1 (6 bases). Trimming left V 4 bases short and J 7 bases short, with 18 bases between. Per the germline V gene, CDR1 is SGHDT and CDR2 is YYEEEE. The CDR3 has 15 residues. CDR3 amino acids: CASSRGAGFVQPQHF. For the CDR3, the DNA is TGTGCCAGCAGCCGGGGGGCGGGATTTGTGCAGCCCCAGCATTTT.

The gene calls are TRBV19 and TRBJ1-4; 7 bases align to TRBD1. From germline, CDR1 is LNHDA and CDR2 SQIVND (reference sequence). Trimming cost V 7 bases and J 7 bases; bases outside gene matches: 6. The CDR3 runs to 13 residues. The CDR3, as DNA: TGTGCCAGTAATCGGGCAGGGGGTGAAAAACTGTTTTTT. This translates into CASNRAGGEKLFF.

This clone occurred once. V is TRBV6-5 and J is TRBJ2-7, with D tentatively TRBD1 (6 bases). The CDR3 length is 15 residues. Germline V gives CDR1 MNHEY, CDR2 SVGAGI. Trimming cost V 6 bases and J 4 bases, with 19 bases left between them. This CDR3 is CASSTGLGAEYEQYF. The CDR3 DNA is TGTGCCAGCAGCACAGGGCTGGGAGCGGAATACGAGCAGTACTTC.

V and J are TRBV4-1 and TRBJ1-2; TRBD1 matches at 11 bases. The CDR3 is 14 residues long. Per germline, CDR1 MGHRA and CDR2 YSYEKL. The V and J ends lost 2 bases and 7 bases, in that order; junction bases with no gene match: 3. The chain's CDR3 is CASSQPGQGAGYTF. CDR3 bases: TGCGCCAGCAGCCAACCCGGACAGGGGGCTGGCTACACCTTC.

This clone was seen only a few times. This sequence joins TRBV9 and TRBJ2-2; D perhaps matches TRBD2 (6 bases). V was trimmed by 0 bases and J by 7 bases, leaving 10 bases between them. The germline gives CDR1 SGDLS, CDR2 YYNGEE. The CDR3 runs 14 residues. The DNA of the CDR3 is TGTGCCAGCAGCGTAGGGATCGGGAGCGGGGAGCTGTTTTTT. It yields the protein CASSVGIGSGELFF.

The rearrangement uses TRBV20-1 and TRBJ1-6, with D perhaps TRBD1 (5 bases). Trimming removed 3 bases from V and 4 bases from J, with 19 bases in between. The CDR3 totals 17 residues. The germline V gene encodes CDR1 DFQATT and CDR2 SNEGSKA (reference sequence). The chain's CDR3 is CSASHVRGRRYNSPLHF. The CDR3 DNA reads as TGCAGTGCTAGTCATGTGAGGGGACGGAGGTATAATTCACCCCTCCACTTT.

The rearrangement links TRBV19 to TRBJ1-3; a weak D match, TRBD1 (5 bases). The CDR3 loop spans 16 amino acids. The germline V gene encodes CDR1 LNHDA and CDR2 SQIVND (reference sequence). With 2 bases removed from V and 0 bases from J, the gap between germline ends came to 11 bases. CDR3 amino acids: CASSIPRQFSGNTIYF. For the CDR3, the DNA is TGTGCCAGTAGTATACCGAGACAGTTCTCTGGAAACACCATATATTTT.

V gene TRBV5-1 combines with J gene TRBJ2-3; D is unclear. Per the germline V gene, CDR1 is SGHRS and CDR2 is YFSETQ. Trimming left V 2 bases short and J 2 bases short, with 6 bases between. This CDR3 spans 13 amino acids. The CDR3 DNA follows: TGCGCCAGCAGCTTCGGCACCACAGATACGCAGTATTTT. It yields the protein CASSFGTTDTQYF.

This clone appeared a single time. V and J are TRBV7-6 and TRBJ1-3; the D is unclear. Trimming took off 5 bases at V and 0 bases at J, with 17 bases between the two ends. The germline CDR1 and CDR2 sequences are SGHVS and FNYEAQ. This CDR3 is 17 amino acids long. As DNA, the CDR3 is TGTGCCAGCAGCCTAGGCCCAACAGACTTCTCTGGAAACACCATATATTTT. Residues: CASSLGPTDFSGNTIYF.

The chain employs TRBV5-1 and TRBJ1-2; D is perhaps TRBD1 (5 bases). The CDR3 loop spans 19 amino acids. Looked up from germline, CDR1 is SGHRS and CDR2 is YFSETQ. The V end lost 3 bases, the J end lost 0 bases, and 24 bases lay between the germline ends. CDR3: CASSWDAGDPGTPNYGYTF. The CDR3 nucleotides are TGCGCCAGCAGCTGGGACGCCGGGGACCCAGGTACCCCTAACTATGGCTACACCTTC.

The genes are TRBV6-6 and TRBJ1-4; the match to TRBD1 covers 8 bases. The V and J ends lost 5 bases and 2 bases, in that order; junction bases with no gene match: 7. Germline V lookup: CDR1 MNHNY, CDR2 SVGAGI (reference sequence). The CDR3 extends over 16 amino acids. The CDR3 DNA sequence: TGTGCCAGCAGTCGACAGGGGACTTGGACTAATGAAAAACTGTTTTTT. Amino acid sequence: CASSRQGTWTNEKLFF.

The chain uses TRBV5-4 and TRBJ2-7; D may be TRBD1 or TRBD2 (5 bases each). The CDR3 has 14 amino acids. V lost 2 bases and J 9 bases, leaving 18 bases between the germline ends. Per germline, CDR1 SGHNT and CDR2 YYREEE (reference sequence). CDR3 loop: CASSFAGTSVVQYF. The CDR3 nucleotides are TGTGCCAGCAGCTTTGCCGGGACGAGTGTGGTGCAGTACTTC.

The chain uses TRBV4-2 and TRBJ2-7; 10 positions agree with TRBD2. The CDR3 is made up of 15 amino acids. The V gene end was trimmed by 2 bases and the J gene end by 0 bases; junction bases not matched to a gene: 1. Germline V gene data show CDR1 as LGHNA and CDR2 as YNFKEQ. CDR3 sequence: CASSQTSGASYEQYF. CDR3 bases: TGTGCCAGCAGCCAAACTAGCGGGGCCTCCTACGAGCAGTACTTC.

The V and J genes are TRBV7-9 and TRBJ2-1; weak D call: TRBD2 (7 bases). Germline V lookup: CDR1 SEHNR, CDR2 FQNEAQ (reference sequence). The length of the CDR3 is 17 residues. Trimming shortened V by 4 bases and J by 0 bases, and 16 bases separated the two germline ends. CDR3 sequence (DNA): TGTGCCAGCAGCTCGGACACGGGGGGCTCCTCCTACAATGAGCAGTTCTTC. Encoded protein: CASSSDTGGSSYNEQFF.